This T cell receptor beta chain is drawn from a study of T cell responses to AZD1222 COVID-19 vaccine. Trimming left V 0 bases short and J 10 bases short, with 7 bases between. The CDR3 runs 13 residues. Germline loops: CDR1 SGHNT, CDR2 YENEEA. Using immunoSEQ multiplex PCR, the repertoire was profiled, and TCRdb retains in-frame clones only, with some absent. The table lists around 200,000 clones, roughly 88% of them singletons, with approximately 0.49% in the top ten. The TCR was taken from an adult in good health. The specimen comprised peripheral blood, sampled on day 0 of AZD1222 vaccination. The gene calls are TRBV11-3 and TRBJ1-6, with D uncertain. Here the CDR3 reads CASSLEENSPLHF. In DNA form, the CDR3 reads TGTGCCAGCAGCTTAGAGGAGAACTCACCCCTCCACTTT.